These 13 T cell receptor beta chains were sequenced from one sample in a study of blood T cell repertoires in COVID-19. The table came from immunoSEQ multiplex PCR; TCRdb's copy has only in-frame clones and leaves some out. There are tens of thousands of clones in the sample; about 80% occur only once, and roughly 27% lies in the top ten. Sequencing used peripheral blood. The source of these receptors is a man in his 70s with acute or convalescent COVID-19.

As DNA, the CDR3 is TGTGCCAGTAGTAGAGGACAGGGCGCCTATAGCAATCAGCCCCAGCATTTT. Encoded protein: CASSRGQGAYSNQPQHF. The genes are TRBV19 and TRBJ1-5; 8 bases line up with TRBD1. This CDR3 comprises 17 residues. Germline V gives CDR1 LNHDA, CDR2 SQIVND (reference sequence). Trimming removed 4 bases from V and 0 bases from J; junction bases left unmatched: 8.

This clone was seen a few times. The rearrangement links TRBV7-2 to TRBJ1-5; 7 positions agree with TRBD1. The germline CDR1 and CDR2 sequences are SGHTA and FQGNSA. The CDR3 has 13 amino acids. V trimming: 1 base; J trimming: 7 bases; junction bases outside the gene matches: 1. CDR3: CASSLEGQQPQHF. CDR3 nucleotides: TGTGCCAGCAGCTTAGAGGGACAGCAGCCCCAGCATTTT.

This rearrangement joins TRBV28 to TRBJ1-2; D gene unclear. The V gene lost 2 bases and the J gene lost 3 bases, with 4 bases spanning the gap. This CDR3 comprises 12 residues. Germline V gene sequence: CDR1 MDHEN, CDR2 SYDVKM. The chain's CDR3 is CASSLIDYGYTF. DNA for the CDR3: TGTGCCAGCAGTTTAATAGACTATGGCTACACCTTC.

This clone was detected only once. The CDR3 spells CASSPPVTRGKLFF. Written as DNA, the CDR3 is TGTGCCAGCAGTCCCCCCGTGACTAGGGGAAAACTGTTTTTT. The chain joins TRBV6-2 or TRBV6-3 to TRBJ1-4, with D maybe TRBD1 (5 bases). V lost 5 bases and J lost 10, with 17 bases in between. The CDR3 is 14 amino acids. Germline CDR1 is MNHEY and CDR2 is SVGEGT.

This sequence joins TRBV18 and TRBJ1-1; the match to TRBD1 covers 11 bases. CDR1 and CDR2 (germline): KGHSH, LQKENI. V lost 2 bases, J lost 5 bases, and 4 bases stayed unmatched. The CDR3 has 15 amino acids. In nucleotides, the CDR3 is TGTGCCAGCTCACCAGGACAGGGGGCTGGGACTGAAGCTTTCTTT. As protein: CASSPGQGAGTEAFF.

DNA for the CDR3: TGTGCCAGCAGCCAAGCGGGACTAGCGGGAGAAAATGGTGAGCAGTTCTTC. Protein product: CASSQAGLAGENGEQFF. The chain carries TRBV3-1 (or the pseudogene TRBV3-2) and TRBJ2-1, with TRBD2 identical over 14 bases. Germline CDR1 and CDR2: LGHDT and YNNKEL (reference sequence). The V segment lost 1 base and the J segment 9 bases; nucleotides outside the gene matches: 8. This CDR3 has 17 residues.

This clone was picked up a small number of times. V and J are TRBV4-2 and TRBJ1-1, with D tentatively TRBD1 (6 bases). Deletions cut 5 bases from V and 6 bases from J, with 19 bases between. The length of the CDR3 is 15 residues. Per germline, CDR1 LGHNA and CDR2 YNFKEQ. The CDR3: CASSESPGDGSEAFF. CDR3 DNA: TGTGCCAGCAGCGAATCTCCAGGGGACGGGTCTGAAGCTTTCTTT.

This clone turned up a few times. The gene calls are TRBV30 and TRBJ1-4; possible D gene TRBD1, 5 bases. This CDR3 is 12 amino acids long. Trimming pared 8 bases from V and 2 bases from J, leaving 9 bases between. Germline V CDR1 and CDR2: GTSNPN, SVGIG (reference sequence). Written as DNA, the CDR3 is TGTGCCAGGGGACTCACTAATGAAAAACTGTTTTTT. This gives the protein CARGLTNEKLFF.

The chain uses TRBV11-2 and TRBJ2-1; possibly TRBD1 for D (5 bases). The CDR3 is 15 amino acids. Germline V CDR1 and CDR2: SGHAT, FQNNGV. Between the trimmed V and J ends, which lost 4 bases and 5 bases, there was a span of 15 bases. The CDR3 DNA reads TGTGCCAGCAGCTCTAGGGGTAGCAGGGACAATGAGCAGTTCTTC. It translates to CASSSRGSRDNEQFF.

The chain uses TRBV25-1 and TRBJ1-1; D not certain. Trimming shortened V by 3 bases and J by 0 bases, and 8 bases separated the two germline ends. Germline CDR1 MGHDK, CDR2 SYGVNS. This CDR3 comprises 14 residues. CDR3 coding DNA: TGTGCCAGCAGTGACAGACATTTGAACACTGAAGCTTTCTTT. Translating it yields CASSDRHLNTEAFF.

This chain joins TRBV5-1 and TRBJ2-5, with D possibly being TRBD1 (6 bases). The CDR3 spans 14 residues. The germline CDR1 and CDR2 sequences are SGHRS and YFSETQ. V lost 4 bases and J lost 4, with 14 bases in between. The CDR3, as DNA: TGCGCCAGCAGCCCTACACAGGGTTTAGAGACCCAGTACTTC. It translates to CASSPTQGLETQYF.

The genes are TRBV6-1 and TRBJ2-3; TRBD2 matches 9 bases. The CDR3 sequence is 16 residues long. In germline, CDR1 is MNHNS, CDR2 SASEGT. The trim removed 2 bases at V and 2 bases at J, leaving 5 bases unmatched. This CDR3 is CASSEFSGSFTDTQYF. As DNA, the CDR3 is TGTGCCAGCAGTGAATTTAGCGGGAGTTTCACAGATACGCAGTATTTT.

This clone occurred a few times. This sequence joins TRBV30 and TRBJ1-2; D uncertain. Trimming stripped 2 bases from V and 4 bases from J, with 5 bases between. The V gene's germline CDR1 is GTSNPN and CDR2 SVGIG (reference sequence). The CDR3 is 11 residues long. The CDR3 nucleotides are TGTGCCTGGAGTCAACTCTATGGCTACACCTTC. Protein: CAWSQLYGYTF.